Listed below are T cell receptor beta chains from one sample, sequenced in a study of blood T cell repertoires in COVID-19. TCRdb keeps only in-frame clones here, not all; method: immunoSEQ multiplex PCR. The sample lists approximately 220,000 clones; about four fifths were seen once. The sample consisted of peripheral blood. Receptors originate from a woman in her 70s with acute or convalescent COVID-19. Each CDR3 is given with its conserved first and last residue. D genes are given only for firm matches. Clone sizes are given selectively: once, few, many, or a class where the clone is expanded.

d_gene: TRBD2
j_gene: TRBJ2-5
len: 13
v_gene: TRBV9
abundance: NA
CDR3nt: TGTGCCAGCAGCGTTCGAGCGGGGGGGTCCCAGTACTTC
CDR3aa: CASSVRAGGSQYF

d_gene: NA
j_gene: TRBJ1-6
len: 15
v_gene: TRBV21-1
abundance: NA
CDR3nt: TGTGCCAGCAGCACCGAAGGGGGTTTTAATTCACCCCTCCACTTT
CDR3aa: CASSTEGGFNSPLHF

d_gene: NA
j_gene: TRBJ2-5
len: 14
v_gene: TRBV7-2
abundance: NA
CDR3nt: TGTGCCAGCATCAAACCGGCAGCGAGGGAGACCCAGTACTTC
CDR3aa: CASIKPAARETQYF

d_gene: TRBD1
j_gene: TRBJ1-5
len: 18
v_gene: TRBV5-5
abundance: NA
CDR3nt: TGTGCCAGCAGCTTGGTACGACAGGGTCTATGGGGCAATCAGCCCCAGCATTTT
CDR3aa: CASSLVRQGLWGNQPQHF

d_gene: NA
j_gene: TRBJ1-1
len: 17
v_gene: TRBV5-3
abundance: NA
CDR3nt: TGTGCCAGAAGAATGGTGTGCACAGTCTTGGGGCACACTGAAGCTTTCTTT
CDR3aa: CARRMVCTVLGHTEAFF

d_gene: NA
j_gene: TRBJ1-4
len: 18
v_gene: TRBV28
abundance: once
CDR3nt: TGTGCCAGCAGTACCTCGACTCCCCCAGGGTCGACTAATGAAAAACTGTTTTTT
CDR3aa: CASSTSTPPGSTNEKLFF

d_gene: NA
j_gene: TRBJ1-2
len: 15
v_gene: TRBV2
abundance: NA
CDR3nt: TGTGCCAGCAGTGAACTTAGACAGTATAACTATGGCTACACCTTC
CDR3aa: CASSELRQYNYGYTF

d_gene: NA
j_gene: TRBJ1-2
len: 12
v_gene: TRBV18
abundance: NA
CDR3nt: TGTGCCAGCTCACTCTCAGGGGACGGCTACACCTTC
CDR3aa: CASSLSGDGYTF

d_gene: NA
j_gene: TRBJ1-6
len: 14
v_gene: TRBV6-2/TRBV6-3
abundance: NA
CDR3nt: TGTGCCAGCAGTCGGACAGACTATAATTCACCCCTCCACTTT
CDR3aa: CASSRTDYNSPLHF

d_gene: TRBD1
j_gene: TRBJ2-7
len: 14
v_gene: TRBV5-1
abundance: NA
CDR3nt: TGCGCCAGCAGCTCCCGGGACAGGGACTACGAGCAGTACTTC
CDR3aa: CASSSRDRDYEQYF

d_gene: TRBD1
j_gene: TRBJ1-4
len: 15
v_gene: TRBV5-6
abundance: NA
CDR3nt: TGTGCCAGCAGCCAATTCGACAGGGGAAATGAAAAACTGTTTTTT
CDR3aa: CASSQFDRGNEKLFF

d_gene: NA
j_gene: TRBJ2-5
len: 15
v_gene: TRBV2
abundance: NA
CDR3nt: TGTGCCAGCAGTTTCCAGGGGGGACAGCAAGAGACCCAGTACTTC
CDR3aa: CASSFQGGQQETQYF

d_gene: NA
j_gene: TRBJ1-4
len: 15
v_gene: TRBV18
abundance: NA
CDR3nt: TGTGCCAGCTCACCATATAAGGGGCTGGGGGAAAAACTGTTTTTT
CDR3aa: CASSPYKGLGEKLFF

d_gene: NA
j_gene: TRBJ2-3
len: 18
v_gene: TRBV15
abundance: NA
CDR3nt: TGTGCCACCAGCAGAGATGGAGTTGGGGGCAGGGGAACAGATACGCAGTATTTT
CDR3aa: CATSRDGVGGRGTDTQYF

d_gene: TRBD1
j_gene: TRBJ2-3
len: 16
v_gene: TRBV20-1
abundance: many
CDR3nt: TGCAGTGCTAGTGAATGGGGGACAGGGGGGACAGATACGCAGTATTTT
CDR3aa: CSASEWGTGGTDTQYF

d_gene: NA
j_gene: TRBJ1-1
len: 15
v_gene: TRBV7-2
abundance: NA
CDR3nt: TGTGCCAGCAGCGCCACTCCACGGTTTGACACTGAAGCTTTCTTT
CDR3aa: CASSATPRFDTEAFF

d_gene: TRBD1
j_gene: TRBJ1-1
len: 15
v_gene: TRBV2
abundance: NA
CDR3nt: TGTGCCAGCAGGCCTCGGACAGGGACCAACACTGAAGCTTTCTTT
CDR3aa: CASRPRTGTNTEAFF

d_gene: TRBD1
j_gene: TRBJ2-7
len: 14
v_gene: TRBV3-1/TRBV3-2
abundance: once
CDR3nt: TGTGCCAGCAGTCCGACAGGGGTAGGAGACGAGCAGTACTTC
CDR3aa: CASSPTGVGDEQYF

d_gene: TRBD1
j_gene: TRBJ1-6
len: 16
v_gene: TRBV4-2
abundance: NA
CDR3nt: TGTGCCAGCAGCCTGACGCAGACAGGGCAGGGTTCACCCCTCCACTTT
CDR3aa: CASSLTQTGQGSPLHF

d_gene: NA
j_gene: TRBJ2-4
len: 13
v_gene: TRBV10-3
abundance: NA
CDR3nt: TGTGCCATCAGTGAGGGCGGGGAAAACATTCAGTACTTC
CDR3aa: CAISEGGENIQYF

d_gene: NA
j_gene: TRBJ2-2
len: 15
v_gene: TRBV9
abundance: NA
CDR3nt: TGTGCCAGCAGCGTAGCCGGAGAGTCCACCGGGGAGCTGTTTTTT
CDR3aa: CASSVAGESTGELFF

d_gene: TRBD1
j_gene: TRBJ2-7
len: 13
v_gene: TRBV18
abundance: few
CDR3nt: TGTGCCAGCTCACCGACAGGGAACGACGAGCAGTACTTC
CDR3aa: CASSPTGNDEQYF

d_gene: TRBD1
j_gene: TRBJ1-2
len: 17
v_gene: TRBV5-6
abundance: NA
CDR3nt: TGTGCCAGCAGCTTGGGATTGGCAGGGGGCGCGATCTATGGCTACACCTTC
CDR3aa: CASSLGLAGGAIYGYTF

d_gene: NA
j_gene: TRBJ2-4
len: 16
v_gene: TRBV3-1/TRBV3-2
abundance: few
CDR3nt: TGTGCCAGCAGCCAAGGACCCACAGGGGGAGGGAACATTCAGTACTTC
CDR3aa: CASSQGPTGGGNIQYF

d_gene: NA
j_gene: TRBJ1-5
len: 14
v_gene: TRBV28
abundance: NA
CDR3nt: TGTGCCAGCAGTGTCCCCCCAGGATATCAGCCCCAGCATTTT
CDR3aa: CASSVPPGYQPQHF

d_gene: NA
j_gene: TRBJ1-2
len: 15
v_gene: TRBV5-5
abundance: NA
CDR3nt: TGTGCCAGCAGCTTGATATTTGGGGGCGTGTATGGCTACACCTTC
CDR3aa: CASSLIFGGVYGYTF

d_gene: NA
j_gene: TRBJ2-1
len: 16
v_gene: TRBV10-3
abundance: NA
CDR3nt: TGTGCCATCAGTGAGTCGAAAAGATTCTATAACAATGAGCAGTTCTTC
CDR3aa: CAISESKRFYNNEQFF

d_gene: NA
j_gene: TRBJ2-5
len: 14
v_gene: TRBV10-3
abundance: NA
CDR3nt: TGTGCCTCCCAGGTTGGTAGCGGCCAAGAGACCCAGTACTTC
CDR3aa: CASQVGSGQETQYF

d_gene: NA
j_gene: TRBJ1-1
len: 15
v_gene: TRBV5-5
abundance: NA
CDR3nt: TGTGCCAGCAGCTTGGGCGGACACATGAACACTGAAGCTTTCTTT
CDR3aa: CASSLGGHMNTEAFF

d_gene: TRBD1
j_gene: TRBJ2-3
len: 15
v_gene: TRBV6-5
abundance: NA
CDR3nt: TGTGCCAGCACAATAGGACAGGGTGGCACAGATACGCAGTATTTT
CDR3aa: CASTIGQGGTDTQYF

d_gene: NA
j_gene: TRBJ1-2
len: 14
v_gene: TRBV6-5
abundance: NA
CDR3nt: TGTGCCAGCAGTTACTCGATGGGAGTCTATGGCTACACCTTC
CDR3aa: CASSYSMGVYGYTF

d_gene: NA
j_gene: TRBJ1-1
len: 13
v_gene: TRBV3-1/TRBV3-2
abundance: NA
CDR3nt: TGTGCCAGCCTGAAGGCGGGCGGGCGGCGAGCTTTCTTT
CDR3aa: CASLKAGGRRAFF

d_gene: NA
j_gene: TRBJ1-1
len: 16
v_gene: TRBV5-1
abundance: NA
CDR3nt: TGCGCCAGCAGCTTGTCCCAAACCAACATGAACACTGAAGCTTTCTTT
CDR3aa: CASSLSQTNMNTEAFF

d_gene: NA
j_gene: TRBJ1-6
len: 14
v_gene: TRBV19
abundance: NA
CDR3nt: TGTGCCAGTAGTTCCGGGGCCTATAATTCACCCCTCCACTTT
CDR3aa: CASSSGAYNSPLHF

d_gene: TRBD1
j_gene: TRBJ2-1
len: 15
v_gene: TRBV28
abundance: NA
CDR3nt: TGTGCCAGCAGGTCGCCGGGACAGGCCTACAATGAGCAGTTCTTC
CDR3aa: CASRSPGQAYNEQFF

d_gene: TRBD1
j_gene: TRBJ1-2
len: 15
v_gene: TRBV5-1
abundance: NA
CDR3nt: TGCGCCAGCAGCTACGGACAGGGGTCGAACTATGGCTACACCTTC
CDR3aa: CASSYGQGSNYGYTF

d_gene: NA
j_gene: TRBJ1-1
len: 15
v_gene: TRBV9
abundance: NA
CDR3nt: TGTGCCAGCAGCGTGGAAGGCGGCGCGAACACTGAAGCTTTCTTT
CDR3aa: CASSVEGGANTEAFF

d_gene: NA
j_gene: TRBJ1-2
len: 13
v_gene: TRBV7-8
abundance: NA
CDR3nt: TGTGCCAGCAGCTTAGAAGGGGACTATGGCTACACCTTC
CDR3aa: CASSLEGDYGYTF

d_gene: NA
j_gene: TRBJ1-1
len: 15
v_gene: TRBV5-1
abundance: NA
CDR3nt: TGCGCCAGCAGCTTGGGGGCGGCAGGGGACACTGAAGCTTTCTTT
CDR3aa: CASSLGAAGDTEAFF

d_gene: NA
j_gene: TRBJ1-2
len: 10
v_gene: TRBV10-1
abundance: few
CDR3nt: TGCGCCAGGTGTAGAATAGGCTACACCTTC
CDR3aa: CARCRIGYTF